This T cell receptor beta chain was captured by sequencing in a study of blood T cell repertoires in COVID-19. About the study: COVID-19 samples, acute and convalescent, were from the United States, Italy and Spain. Sample material is recorded as cDNA or gDNA derived from T cells, B-cell-depleted T cells, or PBMCs.

CDR1 SEHNR and CDR2 FQNEAQ come from the germline V gene (reference sequence). This CDR3 has 14 residues. The V gene lost 10 bases and the J gene lost 4 bases, with 20 bases spanning the gap. Per the original data handling: Nucleated cell counts were estimated from reference gene primer amplification. Clones were sequenced by immunoSEQ multiplex PCR, and TCRdb holds only the in-frame ones, with some missing. V and J calls and clone size follow that table, whereas D and trimming were derived from the DNA. Of 200,000 to 250,000 clones in the sample, 80% to 90% are singletons; the top ten hold about 9.4%.

Input material: peripheral blood. This TCR was recovered from an elderly woman with acute or convalescent COVID-19. The genes are TRBV7-9 and TRBJ2-7, with D perhaps TRBD1 (6 bases). In DNA, the CDR3 is TGTGCCACCAGAAAGGACAGTGGGTTTTACGAGCAGTACTTC. Residues: CATRKDSGFYEQYF.